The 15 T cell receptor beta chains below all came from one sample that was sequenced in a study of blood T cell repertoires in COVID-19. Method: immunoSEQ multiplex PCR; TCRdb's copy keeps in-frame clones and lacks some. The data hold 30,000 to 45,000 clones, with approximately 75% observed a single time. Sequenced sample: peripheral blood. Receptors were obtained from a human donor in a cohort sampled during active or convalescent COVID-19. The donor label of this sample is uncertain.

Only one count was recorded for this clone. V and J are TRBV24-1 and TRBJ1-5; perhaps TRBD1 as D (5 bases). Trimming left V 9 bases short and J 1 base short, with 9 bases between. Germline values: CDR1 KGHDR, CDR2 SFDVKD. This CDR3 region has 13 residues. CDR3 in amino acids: CATQGSSNQPQHF. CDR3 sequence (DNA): TGTGCCACCCAGGGTTCCAGCAATCAGCCCCAGCATTTT.

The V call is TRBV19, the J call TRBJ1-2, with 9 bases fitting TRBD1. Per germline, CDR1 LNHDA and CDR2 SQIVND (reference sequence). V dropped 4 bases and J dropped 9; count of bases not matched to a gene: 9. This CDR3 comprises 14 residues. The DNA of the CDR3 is TGTGCCAGTAGTAGATCCCGGGACAGGGAGAGCTACACCTTC. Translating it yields CASSRSRDRESYTF. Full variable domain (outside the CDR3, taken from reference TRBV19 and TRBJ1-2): DGGITQSPKYLFRKEGQNVTLSCEQNLNHDAMYWYRQDPGQGLRLIYYSQIVNDFQKGDIAEGYSVSREKKESFPLTVTSAQKNPTAFYLCASSRSRDRESYTFGSGTRLTVV.

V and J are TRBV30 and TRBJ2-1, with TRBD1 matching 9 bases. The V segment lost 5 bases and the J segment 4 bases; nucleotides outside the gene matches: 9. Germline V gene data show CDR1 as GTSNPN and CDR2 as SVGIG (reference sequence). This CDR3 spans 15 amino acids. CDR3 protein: CAWARGTGLYNEQFF. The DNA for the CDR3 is TGTGCCTGGGCCAGGGGGACAGGGCTGTACAATGAGCAGTTCTTC.

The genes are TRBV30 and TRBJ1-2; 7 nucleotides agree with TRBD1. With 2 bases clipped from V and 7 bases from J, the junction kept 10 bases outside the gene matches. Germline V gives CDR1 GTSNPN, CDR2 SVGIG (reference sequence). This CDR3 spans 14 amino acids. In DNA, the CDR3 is TGTGCCTGGAGTATGGGACAGTCTACTTTTGGCTACACCTTC. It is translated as CAWSMGQSTFGYTF.

CDR3 protein: CASSPRLAGGQETQYF. The CDR3 coding sequence is TGTGCCAGCAGCCCGAGACTAGCGGGAGGTCAAGAGACCCAGTACTTC. The chain links TRBV7-2 to TRBJ2-5, with 13 bases fitting TRBD2. Germline CDR1 reads SGHTA; CDR2 reads FQGNSA. The CDR3 spans 16 residues. V shed 5 bases and J 2 bases; nucleotides not matched to a gene: 5.

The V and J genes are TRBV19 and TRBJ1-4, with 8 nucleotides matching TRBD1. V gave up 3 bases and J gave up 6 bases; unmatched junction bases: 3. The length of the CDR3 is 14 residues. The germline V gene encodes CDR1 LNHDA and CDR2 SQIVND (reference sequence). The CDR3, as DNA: TGTGCCAGTAGTATTCTGGACAGGGATGAAAAACTGTTTTTT. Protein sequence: CASSILDRDEKLFF.

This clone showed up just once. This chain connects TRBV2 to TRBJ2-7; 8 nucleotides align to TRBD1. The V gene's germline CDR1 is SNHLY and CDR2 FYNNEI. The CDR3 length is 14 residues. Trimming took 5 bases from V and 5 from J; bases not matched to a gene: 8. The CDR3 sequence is CASSFLGTGHEQYF. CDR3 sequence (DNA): TGTGCCAGCAGTTTCCTCGGGACAGGCCACGAGCAGTACTTC.

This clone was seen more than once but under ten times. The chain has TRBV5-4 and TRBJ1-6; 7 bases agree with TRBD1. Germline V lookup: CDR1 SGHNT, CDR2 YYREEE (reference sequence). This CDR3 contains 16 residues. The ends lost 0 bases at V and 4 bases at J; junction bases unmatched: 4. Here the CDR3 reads CASSLEGGAYNSPLHF. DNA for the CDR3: TGTGCCAGCAGCTTGGAAGGGGGCGCTTATAATTCACCCCTCCACTTT.

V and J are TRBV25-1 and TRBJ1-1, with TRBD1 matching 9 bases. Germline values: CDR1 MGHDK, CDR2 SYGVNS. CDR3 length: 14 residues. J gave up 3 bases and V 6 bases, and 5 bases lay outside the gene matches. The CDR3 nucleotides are TGTGCCAGCAGCTGGGACAGGGCTGACACTGAAGCTTTCTTT. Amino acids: CASSWDRADTEAFF.

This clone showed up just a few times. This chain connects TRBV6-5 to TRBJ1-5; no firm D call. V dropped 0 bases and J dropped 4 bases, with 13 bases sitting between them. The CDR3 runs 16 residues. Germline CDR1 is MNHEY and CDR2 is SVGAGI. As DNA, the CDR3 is TGTGCCAGCAGTTACTCTTTGATTCCGGAGAATCAGCCCCAGCATTTT. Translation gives CASSYSLIPENQPQHF.

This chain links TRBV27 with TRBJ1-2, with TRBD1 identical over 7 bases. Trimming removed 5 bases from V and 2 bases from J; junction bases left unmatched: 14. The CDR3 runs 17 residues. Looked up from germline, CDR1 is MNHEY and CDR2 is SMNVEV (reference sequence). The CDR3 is CASSPLPGQIVNYGYTF. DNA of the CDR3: TGTGCCAGCAGTCCCCTACCGGGACAGATCGTCAACTATGGCTACACCTTC.

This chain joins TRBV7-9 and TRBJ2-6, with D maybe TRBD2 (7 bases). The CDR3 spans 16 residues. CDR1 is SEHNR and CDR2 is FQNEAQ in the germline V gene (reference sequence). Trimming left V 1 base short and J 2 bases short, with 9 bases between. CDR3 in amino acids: CASSLGGGTGANVLTF. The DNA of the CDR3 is TGTGCCAGCAGCTTAGGGGGGGGCACTGGGGCCAACGTCCTGACTTTC.

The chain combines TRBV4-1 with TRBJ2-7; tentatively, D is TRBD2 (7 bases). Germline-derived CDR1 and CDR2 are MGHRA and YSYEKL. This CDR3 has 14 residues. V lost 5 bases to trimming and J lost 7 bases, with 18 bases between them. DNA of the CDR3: TGCGCCAGCAGCACGAGGGGGGGGACGCGAGAGCAGTACTTC. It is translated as CASSTRGGTREQYF.

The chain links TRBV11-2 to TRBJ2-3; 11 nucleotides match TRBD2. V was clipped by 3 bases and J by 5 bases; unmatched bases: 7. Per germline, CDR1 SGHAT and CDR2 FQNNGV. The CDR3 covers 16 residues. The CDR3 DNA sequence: TGTGCCAGCAGCTTGATCCCTAGCGGGAGGAGAGATACGCAGTATTTT. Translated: CASSLIPSGRRDTQYF.

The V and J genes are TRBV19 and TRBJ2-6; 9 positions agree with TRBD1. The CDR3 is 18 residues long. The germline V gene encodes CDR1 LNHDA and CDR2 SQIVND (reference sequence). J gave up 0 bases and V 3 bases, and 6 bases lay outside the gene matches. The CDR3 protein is CASSIPGQGRSGANVLTF. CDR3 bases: TGTGCCAGTAGTATCCCGGGACAGGGTCGCTCTGGGGCCAACGTCCTGACTTTC.